The source of this T cell receptor (beta chain) is a study of T-cell reconstitution after alpha-beta-depleted transplantation in children. V lost 4 bases and J lost 8; bases outside the gene matches: 11. The CDR3 sequence is 16 residues long. From germline, CDR1 is LGHNA and CDR2 YSLEER. With respect to this clonotype: What it recognizes is unknown.

Notes on the study in general: Some patients owed their high day-60 TCRbeta diversity to surviving recipient T cells and thymic progenitors. Newly made T cells mostly supplied T-cell counts and diversity one year after transplant.

Unique molecular identifiers were incorporated during preparation of the TCRbeta library. One entry per CDR3 protein, called by TCRdb with MiXCR from the PCR reads. The sample has hundreds of thousands of distinct CDR3 sequences; roughly a tenth are singletons. The clonotype originates from a child younger than 10 with inherited bone marrow failure, due to receive a stem cell transplant. The sample was PBMCs, taken before TCRalphabeta/CD19-depleted stem cell transplant. The chain recombines TRBV4-3 with TRBJ2-1; 10 positions match TRBD2. The CDR3 sequence: CASSPTTAGGPDEQFF. As DNA, the CDR3 is TGCGCCAGCAGCCCTACTACAGCGGGAGGGCCCGATGAGCAGTTCTTC.